Below are 29 T cell receptor beta chains sequenced from a single sample in a study of blood T cells in healthy people across ages. A sample-barcoded 5' primer and a J-beta primer mix were used in a second PCR of roughly 6 to 12 cycles. Each CDR3 protein is one row after TCRdb ran MiXCR on the 5' RACE reads. The data show about 900,000 distinct CDR3 sequences, 55% to 65% seen once. Sequencing was carried out using blood. The receptor source for this set is a man younger than 40 in good health.

This chain connects TRBV5-1 to TRBJ2-5; D possibly matches TRBD1 or TRBD2 (5 bases each). The CDR3 covers 14 residues. Germline CDR1 SGHRS, CDR2 YFSETQ. V was trimmed by 0 bases and J by 2 bases, leaving 8 bases between them. For the CDR3, the DNA is TGCGCCAGCAGCTTGGGAGAGGGGCAAGAGACCCAGTACTTC. Encoded protein: CASSLGEGQETQYF.

V is TRBV6-6 and J is TRBJ2-3; D is unresolved. This CDR3 is 14 amino acids long. The ends were cut back, 0 bases at V and 4 bases at J, with 8 bases in the middle. Germline V gene sequence: CDR1 MNHNY, CDR2 SVGAGI (reference sequence). In DNA form, the CDR3 reads TGTGCCAGCAGTTACTCGCAGATTCCAGATACGCAGTATTTT. Its protein product is CASSYSQIPDTQYF.

The genes are TRBV15 and TRBJ1-1; D uncertain. V shed 2 bases and J shed 0 bases, with 7 bases lying between them. The germline V gene has CDR1 LNHNV and CDR2 YYDKDF (reference sequence). CDR3 length: 14 amino acids. The CDR3 here is CATSRLPMNTEAFF. The CDR3 region has the DNA TGTGCCACCAGCAGATTACCGATGAACACTGAAGCTTTCTTT.

The chain links TRBV6-2 or TRBV6-3 to TRBJ2-7; 9 bases are a match to TRBD1. Per the germline V gene, CDR1 is MNHEY and CDR2 is SVGEGT. Trimming cost V 6 bases and J 5 bases; bases outside gene matches: 11. The CDR3 extends over 15 amino acids. CDR3 sequence: CASSYRGQGLDEQYF. In nucleotides, the CDR3 is TGTGCCAGCAGCTACCGGGGACAGGGTCTCGACGAGCAGTACTTC.

J is TRBJ1-6 and V is TRBV6-5; TRBD1 matches 8 bases. The germline CDR1 and CDR2 sequences are MNHEY and SVGAGI. The CDR3 runs 20 residues. The V segment lost 5 bases and the J segment 0 bases; nucleotides outside the gene matches: 15. The DNA of the CDR3 is TGTGCCAGCAGTCTAATCGCCCGGGACAGGAAGAGCTCCTATAATTCACCCCTCCACTTT. This codes for CASSLIARDRKSSYNSPLHF.

The chain uses TRBV20-1 and TRBJ2-7, with TRBD1 as a possible D gene (6 bases). Germline V gene lookup returns CDR1 DFQATT and CDR2 SNEGSKA (reference sequence). V was cut by 5 bases and J by 0 bases, with 11 bases left in between. This CDR3 is 13 amino acids long. The CDR3 nucleotides are TGCAGTGCTCGACAGGTCAGCTCCTACGAGCAGTACTTC. It codes for CSARQVSSYEQYF.

The chain joins TRBV4-3 to TRBJ2-1, with 9 bases matching TRBD2. V trimming: 3 bases; J trimming: 9 bases; junction bases outside the gene matches: 12. The CDR3 contains 16 residues. Germline CDR1 reads LGHNA; CDR2 reads YSLEER. CDR3 bases: TGCGCCAGCAGCCACCTAGCGGGATCTTCAGATGGTGAGCAGTTCTTC. Its protein product is CASSHLAGSSDGEQFF.

The table lists this clonotype with a few counts. The chain links TRBV20-1 to TRBJ2-3, with TRBD1 as a possible D gene (6 bases). The V end was cut by 6 bases, the J end by 5 bases, with 21 bases between. CDR3 size: 15 residues. CDR1 is DFQATT and CDR2 is SNEGSKA in the germline V gene (reference sequence). CDR3 sequence: CSAPQTGPLVDTQYF. The CDR3 DNA reads as TGCAGTGCGCCTCAGACAGGCCCACTAGTAGATACGCAGTATTTT.

This chain connects TRBV7-2 to TRBJ2-1, with 10 bases that match TRBD2. Judging by the DNA end, TRBJ2-7 fits better; the J call may be wrong. Germline lookup yields CDR1 SGHTA and CDR2 FQGNSA. The CDR3 is 17 residues long. The CDR3: CASSLRRAGGNDNEQYF. The CDR3 DNA sequence: TGTGCCAGCAGCCTTCGAAGAGCGGGGGGGAATGACAACGAGCAGTACTTC.

This chain joins TRBV10-3 and TRBJ2-7, with D tentatively TRBD1 (6 bases). Germline CDR1 reads ENHRY; CDR2 reads SYGVKD. The CDR3 extends over 13 amino acids. Between the trimmed V and J ends, which lost 3 bases and 9 bases, there was a span of 15 bases. CDR3 residues: CAISDGQRPGQYF. The CDR3, as DNA: TGTGCCATCAGTGACGGACAGCGTCCCGGGCAGTACTTC.

CDR3 sequence: CASSHIGTAYGYTF. The CDR3 nucleotides are TGCGCCAGCAGCCACATCGGGACAGCCTATGGCTACACCTTC. The chain links TRBV4-3 to TRBJ1-2, with TRBD1 matching 7 bases. CDR1 and CDR2 from the germline V gene are LGHNA and YSLEER. Unmatched junction bases numbered 5, after V lost 3 bases and J lost 4 bases. This CDR3 region has 14 residues.

The chain combines TRBV20-1 with TRBJ2-7, with TRBD2 matching over 16 bases. V was clipped by 5 bases and J by 5 bases; unmatched bases: 15. Germline-derived CDR1 and CDR2 are DFQATT and SNEGSKA (reference sequence). This CDR3 spans 18 amino acids. In nucleotides, the CDR3 is TGCAGTGCTCCGAAACGGGTCGGGACTAGCGGGGGGGCCCACGAGCAGTACTTC. Protein sequence: CSAPKRVGTSGGAHEQYF.

This clonotype was seen just once. The chain combines TRBV7-9 with TRBJ2-5, with 9 bases aligning to TRBD1. The CDR3 length is 16 residues. Germline CDR1 SEHNR, CDR2 FQNEAQ (reference sequence). Trimming removed 5 bases from V and 0 bases from J; junction bases left unmatched: 7. In nucleotides, the CDR3 is TGTGCCAGCAGCCCATGGACAGGGGCTAACCAAGAGACCCAGTACTTC. This encodes CASSPWTGANQETQYF. The full variable domain, with the rest looked up from reference TRBV7-9 and TRBJ2-5, is DTGVSQNPRHKITKRGQNVTFRCDPISEHNRLYWYRQTLGQGPEFLTYFQNEAQLEKSRLLSDRFSAERPKGSFSTLEIQRTEQGDSAMYLCASSPWTGANQETQYFGPGTRLLVL.

This clonotype has just a few counts. The chain carries TRBV20-1 and TRBJ2-5; D is ambiguous. Trimming removed 3 bases from V and 5 bases from J, with 7 bases in between. Germline values: CDR1 DFQATT, CDR2 SNEGSKA (reference sequence). CDR3 size: 11 residues. The chain's CDR3 is CSASSMETQYF. CDR3 nucleotide sequence: TGCAGTGCTAGTAGTATGGAGACCCAGTACTTC.

The chain recombines TRBV3-1 with TRBJ2-4, with 13 positions matching TRBD2. Per germline, CDR1 LGHDT and CDR2 YNNKEL (reference sequence). V lost 4 bases to trimming and J lost 13 bases; unmatched junction nucleotides: 7. The CDR3 spans 14 residues. The CDR3 region is CASSPGTSGVEQYF. The CDR3 coding sequence is TGTGCCAGCAGCCCCGGGACTAGCGGGGTGGAGCAGTACTTC.

This clonotype was detected only a few times. The gene calls are TRBV7-2 and TRBJ2-7; no reliable D call. Germline CDR1 is SGHTA and CDR2 is FQGNSA. V was cut by 1 base and J by 3 bases, with 13 bases left in between. The CDR3 is made up of 15 amino acids. CDR3 residues: CASSLETLLHYEQYF. In nucleotides, the CDR3 is TGTGCCAGCAGCTTAGAAACCCTCCTTCACTACGAGCAGTACTTC.

The gene calls are TRBV7-2 and TRBJ2-1; D perhaps matches TRBD1 (5 bases). The V end was cut by 0 bases, the J end by 12 bases, with 9 bases between. This CDR3 spans 12 amino acids. From germline, CDR1 is SGHTA and CDR2 FQGNSA. This CDR3 reads CASSLARDRQFF. CDR3 sequence (DNA): TGTGCCAGCAGCTTAGCCAGGGATAGGCAGTTCTTC.

The sample holds a few counts of this clonotype. The chain combines TRBV27 with TRBJ2-7; a possible D gene is TRBD1 (5 bases). From germline, CDR1 is MNHEY and CDR2 SMNVEV (reference sequence). This CDR3 region has 14 residues. The V gene lost 1 base and the J gene lost 3 bases, with 10 bases spanning the gap. The CDR3 protein is CASSLLGPNYEQYF. CDR3 nucleotide sequence: TGTGCCAGCAGTTTATTGGGGCCGAACTACGAGCAGTACTTC.

The chain combines TRBV2 with TRBJ2-5; TRBD1 agrees at 11 bases. Trimming took 7 bases from V and 5 from J; bases not matched to a gene: 6. The germline gives CDR1 SNHLY, CDR2 FYNNEI. CDR3 length: 14 amino acids. The CDR3 protein is CASKRTGGWETQYF. In DNA, the CDR3 is TGTGCCAGCAAACGGACAGGGGGCTGGGAGACCCAGTACTTC.

Turning to this clonotype: It may be a read error: a sequence one base away is much more abundant. This chain links TRBV9 with TRBJ2-1, with D perhaps matching TRBD2 (6 bases). Germline CDR1 reads SGDLS; CDR2 reads YYNGEE. The CDR3 totals 14 residues. CDR3: CAGSVDLADNEQFF. CDR3 bases: TGTGCCGGCAGCGTAGACTTAGCGGACAATGAGCAGTTCTTC.

The rearrangement links TRBV20-1 to TRBJ2-7; D perhaps matches TRBD1 (6 bases). The CDR3 is made up of 13 amino acids. Deletions cut 5 bases from V and 3 bases from J, with 14 bases between. Per the germline V gene, CDR1 is DFQATT and CDR2 is SNEGSKA (reference sequence). CDR3 residues: CSAPDRVDYEQYF. In DNA, the CDR3 is TGCAGTGCTCCGGACAGAGTAGACTACGAGCAGTACTTC.

This clonotype was picked up many times. The rearrangement joins TRBV14 to TRBJ2-7; the D call may be TRBD1 or TRBD2 (5 bases each). From germline, CDR1 is SGHDN and CDR2 FVKESK. The CDR3 extends over 14 amino acids. Between the trimmed V and J ends, which lost 3 bases and 0 bases, there was a span of 9 bases. CDR3: CASSQGPLSYEQYF. DNA for the CDR3: TGTGCCAGCAGCCAGGGACCTCTCTCCTACGAGCAGTACTTC.

The chain is built from TRBV29-1 and TRBJ2-3, with 8 bases matching TRBD2. V lost 2 bases and J lost 4; bases outside the gene matches: 2. Germline lookup yields CDR1 SQVTM and CDR2 ANQGSEA. The CDR3 is 13 residues long. The chain's CDR3 is CSVEPAGADTQYF. For the CDR3, the DNA is TGCAGCGTTGAACCAGCGGGGGCAGATACGCAGTATTTT.

This clonotype appeared a few times. The rearrangement uses TRBV20-1 and TRBJ2-3, with 12 bases lining up with TRBD2. With V trimmed by 3 bases and J by 12 bases, 16 bases remained unmatched. The germline V gene encodes CDR1 DFQATT and CDR2 SNEGSKA (reference sequence). The CDR3 has 16 amino acids. CDR3 nucleotide sequence: TGCAGTGCTAGCGCCCTCTCTAGCGGGGGGGTCGGTATCCAGTATTTT. Its protein product is CSASALSSGGVGIQYF.

The genes are TRBV20-1 and TRBJ2-5; D is unclear. The better agreement between TRBJ2-7 and the DNA end casts doubt on the J call. This CDR3 spans 12 amino acids. The germline gives CDR1 DFQATT, CDR2 SNEGSKA (reference sequence). The CDR3 sequence is CSAIGYKDEQYF. CDR3 bases: TGCAGTGCTATAGGGTATAAGGACGAGCAGTACTTC.

CDR3 coding DNA: TGCAGGCCTGCCGGTCCCGGCAATGAGCAGTTCTTC. It codes for CRPAGPGNEQFF. The chain links TRBV20-1 to TRBJ2-1; no clear D gene. The CDR3 covers 12 residues. From germline, CDR1 is DFQATT and CDR2 SNEGSKA (reference sequence).

The V gene is TRBV13, the J gene TRBJ2-7; D gene uncertain. This CDR3 is 13 amino acids long. The V end lost 3 bases, the J end lost 0 bases, and 6 bases lay between the germline ends. Germline-derived CDR1 and CDR2 are PRHDT and FYEKMQ (reference sequence). The chain's CDR3 is CASSFPYSYEQYF. The CDR3 coding sequence is TGTGCCAGCAGCTTCCCTTACTCCTACGAGCAGTACTTC.

The chain has TRBV6-5 and TRBJ2-4; 11 positions agree with TRBD1. With the DNA end fitting TRBJ2-7 better, the J assignment may be wrong. The germline V gene has CDR1 MNHEY and CDR2 SVGAGI. This CDR3 comprises 14 residues. In nucleotides, the CDR3 is TGTGCCAGCAGTGGCTGGACAGGGGGCCACGAGCAGTACTTC. Amino acids: CASSGWTGGHEQYF.

The chain employs TRBV7-6 and TRBJ2-5, with 11 bases matching TRBD2. The J call is doubtful: the DNA matches TRBJ2-7 better. The V gene's germline CDR1 is SGHVS and CDR2 FNYEAQ. The CDR3 sequence is 15 residues long. The CDR3 loop is CASSLVAGGPHEQYF. The CDR3 region has the DNA TGTGCCAGCAGCTTGGTAGCGGGGGGGCCCCACGAGCAGTACTTC.